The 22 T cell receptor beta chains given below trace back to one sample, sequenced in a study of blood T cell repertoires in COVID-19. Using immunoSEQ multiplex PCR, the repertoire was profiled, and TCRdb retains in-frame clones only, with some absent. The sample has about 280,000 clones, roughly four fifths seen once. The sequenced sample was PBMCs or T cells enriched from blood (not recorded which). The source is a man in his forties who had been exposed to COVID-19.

The CDR3 region has the DNA TGCGCCAGCAGCTTGATGGGACAGTCTGCTGAGCAGTTCTTC. It yields the protein CASSLMGQSAEQFF. The chain recombines TRBV5-1 with TRBJ2-1; 7 nucleotides line up with TRBD1. The CDR3 consists of 14 residues. Per germline, CDR1 SGHRS and CDR2 YFSETQ. The V segment lost 1 base and the J segment 9 bases; nucleotides outside the gene matches: 7.

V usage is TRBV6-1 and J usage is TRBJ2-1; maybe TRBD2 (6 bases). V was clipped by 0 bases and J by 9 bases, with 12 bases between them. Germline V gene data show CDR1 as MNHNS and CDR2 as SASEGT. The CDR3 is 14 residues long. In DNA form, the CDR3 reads TGTGCCAGCAGTGAAGCGCTTCTCGGGGGTGAGCAGTTCTTC. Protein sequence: CASSEALLGGEQFF.

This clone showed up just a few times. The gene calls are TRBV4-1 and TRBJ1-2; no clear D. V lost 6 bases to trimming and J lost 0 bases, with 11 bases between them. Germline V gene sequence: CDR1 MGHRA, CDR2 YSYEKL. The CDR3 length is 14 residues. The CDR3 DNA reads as TGCGCCAGCAGGAGCCCCGGGACTAACTATGGCTACACCTTC. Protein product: CASRSPGTNYGYTF.

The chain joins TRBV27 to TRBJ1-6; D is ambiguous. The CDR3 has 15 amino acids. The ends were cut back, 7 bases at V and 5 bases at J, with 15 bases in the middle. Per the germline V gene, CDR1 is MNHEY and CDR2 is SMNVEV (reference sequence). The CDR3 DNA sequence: TGTGCCAGCATGGTTCCTAGAGGGAATAATTCACCCCTCCACTTT. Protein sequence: CASMVPRGNNSPLHF.

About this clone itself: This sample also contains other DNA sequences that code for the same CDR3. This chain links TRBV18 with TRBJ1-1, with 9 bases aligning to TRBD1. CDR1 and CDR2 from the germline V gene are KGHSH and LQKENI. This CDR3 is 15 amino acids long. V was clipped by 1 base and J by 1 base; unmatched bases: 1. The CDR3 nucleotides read TGTGCCAGCTCACCACAGGGACAGGGGAACACTGAAGCTTTCTTT. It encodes CASSPQGQGNTEAFF.

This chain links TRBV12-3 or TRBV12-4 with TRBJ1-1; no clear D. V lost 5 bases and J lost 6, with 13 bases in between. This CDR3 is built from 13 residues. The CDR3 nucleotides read TGTGCCAGCAGTCCCGGATACGGGGCTGAAGCTTTCTTT. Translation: CASSPGYGAEAFF.

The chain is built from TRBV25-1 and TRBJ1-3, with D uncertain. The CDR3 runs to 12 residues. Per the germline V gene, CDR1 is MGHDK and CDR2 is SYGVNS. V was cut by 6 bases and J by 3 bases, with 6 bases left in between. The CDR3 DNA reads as TGTGCCAGCAGGGGAGGTGGAAACACCATATATTTT. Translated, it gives CASRGGGNTIYF.

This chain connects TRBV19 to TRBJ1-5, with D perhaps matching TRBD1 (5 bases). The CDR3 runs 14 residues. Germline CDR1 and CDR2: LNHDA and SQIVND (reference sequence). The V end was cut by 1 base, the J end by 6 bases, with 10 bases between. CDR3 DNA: TGTGCCAGTAGTATAGGGGGCCCTCCTCAGCCCCAGCATTTT. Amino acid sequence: CASSIGGPPQPQHF.

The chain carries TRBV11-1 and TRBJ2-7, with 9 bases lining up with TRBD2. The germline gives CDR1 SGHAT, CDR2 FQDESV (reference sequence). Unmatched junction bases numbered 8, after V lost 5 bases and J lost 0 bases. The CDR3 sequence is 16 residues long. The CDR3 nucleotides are TGTGCCAGCAGCCCCCCCTTAGCGGGAGACTCCTACGAGCAGTACTTC. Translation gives CASSPPLAGDSYEQYF.

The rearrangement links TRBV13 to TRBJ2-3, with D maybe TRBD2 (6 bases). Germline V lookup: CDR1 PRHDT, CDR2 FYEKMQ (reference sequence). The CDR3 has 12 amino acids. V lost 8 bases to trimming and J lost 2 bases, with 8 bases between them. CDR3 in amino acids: CASRDFTDTQYF. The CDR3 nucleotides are TGTGCCAGCCGGGACTTCACAGATACGCAGTATTTT. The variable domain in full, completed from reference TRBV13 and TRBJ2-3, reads AAGVIQSPRHLIKEKRETATLKCYPIPRHDTVYWYQQGPGQDPQFLISFYEKMQSDKGSIPDRFSAQQFSDYHSELNMSSLELGDSALYFCASRDFTDTQYFGPGTRLTVL.

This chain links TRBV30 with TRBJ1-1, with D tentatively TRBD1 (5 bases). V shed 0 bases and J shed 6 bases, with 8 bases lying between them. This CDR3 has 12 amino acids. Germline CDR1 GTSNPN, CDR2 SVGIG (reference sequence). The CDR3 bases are TGTGCCTGGAGTGTTCGGGGGTCTGAAGCTTTCTTT. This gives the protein CAWSVRGSEAFF.

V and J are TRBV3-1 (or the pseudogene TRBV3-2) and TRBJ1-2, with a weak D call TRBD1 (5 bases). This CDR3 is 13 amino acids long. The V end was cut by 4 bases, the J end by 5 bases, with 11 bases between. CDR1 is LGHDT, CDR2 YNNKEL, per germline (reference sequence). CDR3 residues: CASSPTANYGYTF. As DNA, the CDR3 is TGTGCCAGCAGCCCGACAGCGAATTATGGCTACACCTTC.

The chain's CDR3 is CASSSPDSFEQYF. In DNA form, the CDR3 reads TGTGCCAGCAGCTCACCGGACAGTTTCGAGCAGTACTTC. The chain employs TRBV7-2 and TRBJ2-7; D might be TRBD1 (6 bases). Germline CDR1 reads SGHTA; CDR2 reads FQGNSA. This CDR3 is built from 13 residues. Trimming removed 4 bases from V and 6 bases from J, with 13 bases in between.

The CDR3 is CSVTPGLAALDEQFF. CDR3 nucleotides: TGCAGCGTCACCCCGGGACTAGCGGCGCTGGATGAGCAGTTCTTC. The chain is built from TRBV29-1 and TRBJ2-1; 11 positions match TRBD2. V dropped 6 bases and J dropped 8; count of bases not matched to a gene: 12. The germline CDR1 and CDR2 sequences are SQVTM and ANQGSEA. This CDR3 comprises 15 residues.

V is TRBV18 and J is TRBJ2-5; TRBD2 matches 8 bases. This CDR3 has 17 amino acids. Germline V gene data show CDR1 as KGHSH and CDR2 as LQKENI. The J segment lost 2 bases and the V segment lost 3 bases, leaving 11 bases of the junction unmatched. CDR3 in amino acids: CASSPPSGLAGQETQYF. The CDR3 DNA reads TGTGCCAGCTCACCCCCTTCCGGGCTAGCGGGTCAAGAGACCCAGTACTTC. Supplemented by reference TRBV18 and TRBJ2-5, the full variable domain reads NAGVMQNPRHLVRRRGQEARLRCSPMKGHSHVYWYRQLPEEGLKFMVYLQKENIIDESGMPKERFSAEFPKEGPSILRIQQVVRGDSAAYFCASSPPSGLAGQETQYFGPGTRLLVL.

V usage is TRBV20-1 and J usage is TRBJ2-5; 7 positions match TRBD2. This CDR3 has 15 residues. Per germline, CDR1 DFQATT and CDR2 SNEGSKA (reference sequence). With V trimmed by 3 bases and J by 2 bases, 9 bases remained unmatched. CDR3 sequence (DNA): TGCAGTGCTAGTCCTAGCGGAAGATCACAAGAGACCCAGTACTTC. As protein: CSASPSGRSQETQYF.

The CDR3 protein is CASSEASTSETQYF. The CDR3 DNA reads as TGTGCCAGCAGTGAAGCATCGACATCGGAGACCCAGTACTTC. The J gene is TRBJ2-5, the V gene TRBV2; D uncertain. CDR1 and CDR2 from the germline V gene are SNHLY and FYNNEI. The CDR3 extends over 14 amino acids. Between the trimmed V and J ends, which lost 0 bases and 5 bases, there was a span of 10 bases.

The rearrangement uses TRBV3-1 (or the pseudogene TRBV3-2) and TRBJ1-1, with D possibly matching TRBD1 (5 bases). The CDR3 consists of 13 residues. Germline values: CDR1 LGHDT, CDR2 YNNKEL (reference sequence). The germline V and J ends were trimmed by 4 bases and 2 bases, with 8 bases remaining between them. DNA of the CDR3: TGTGCCAGCAGCCCAGGACATAACACTGAAGCTTTCTTT. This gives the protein CASSPGHNTEAFF.

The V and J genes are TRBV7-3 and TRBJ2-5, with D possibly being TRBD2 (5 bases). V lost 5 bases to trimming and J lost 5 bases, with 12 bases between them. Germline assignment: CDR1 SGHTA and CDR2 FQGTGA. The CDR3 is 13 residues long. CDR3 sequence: CASSRGREETQYF. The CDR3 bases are TGTGCCAGCAGCCGAGGGCGTGAGGAGACCCAGTACTTC.

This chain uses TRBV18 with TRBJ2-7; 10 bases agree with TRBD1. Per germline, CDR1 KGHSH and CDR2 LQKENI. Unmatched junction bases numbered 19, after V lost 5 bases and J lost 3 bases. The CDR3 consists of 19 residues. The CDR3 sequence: CASSSAGTGAVHDLYEQYF. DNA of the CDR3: TGTGCCAGCTCATCCGCCGGGACAGGGGCGGTTCACGACCTCTACGAGCAGTACTTC.

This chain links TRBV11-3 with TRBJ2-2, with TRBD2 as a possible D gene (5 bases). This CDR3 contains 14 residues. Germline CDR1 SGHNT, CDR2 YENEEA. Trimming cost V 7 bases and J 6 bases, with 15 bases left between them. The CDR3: CASTRSGIAGELFF. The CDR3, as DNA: TGTGCCAGCACCCGATCCGGGATCGCCGGGGAGCTGTTTTTT. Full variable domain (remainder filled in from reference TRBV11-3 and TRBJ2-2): EAGVVQSPRYKIIEKKQPVAFWCNPISGHNTLYWYLQNLGQGPELLIRYENEEAVDDSQLPKDRFSAERLKGVDSTLKIQPAELGDSAVYLCASTRSGIAGELFFGEGSRLTVL.

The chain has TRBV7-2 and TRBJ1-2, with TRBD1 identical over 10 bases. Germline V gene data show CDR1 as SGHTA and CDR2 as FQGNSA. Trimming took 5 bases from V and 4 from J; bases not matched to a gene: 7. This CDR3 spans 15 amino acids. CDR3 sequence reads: CASSPGTGVLYGYTF. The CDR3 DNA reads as TGTGCCAGCAGCCCGGGGACAGGGGTTCTCTATGGCTACACCTTC.